The 31 T cell receptor beta chains given below trace back to one sample, sequenced in a study of blood T cell repertoires in COVID-19. The table came from immunoSEQ multiplex PCR; TCRdb's copy has only in-frame clones and leaves some out. The data show approximately 250,000 clones, with around 84% seen just once and about 0.93% held by the top ten. The sequenced sample was peripheral blood. The source is a man aged 35 to 55 with acute or convalescent COVID-19.

The gene calls are TRBV29-1 and TRBJ1-1; 8 nucleotides align to TRBD1. Germline CDR1 reads SQVTM; CDR2 reads ANQGSEA. The CDR3 consists of 14 residues. J lost 5 bases, V lost 4 bases, and 9 bases had no gene match. For the CDR3, the DNA is TGCAGCGTTGGTGGGACAGGCTTTGGAACTGAAGCTTTCTTT. It codes for CSVGGTGFGTEAFF.

The chain links TRBV19 to TRBJ1-1; 7 bases are shared with TRBD1. Germline V CDR1 and CDR2: LNHDA, SQIVND (reference sequence). The V and J ends lost 4 bases and 0 bases, in that order; junction bases with no gene match: 8. This CDR3 is 16 amino acids long. The CDR3 DNA is TGTGCCAGTAGTAGGGGGACAGAACTGATGAACACTGAAGCTTTCTTT. This gives the protein CASSRGTELMNTEAFF.

J is TRBJ2-7 and V is TRBV19; D ambiguous. Trimming took 1 base from V and 2 from J, leaving 15 bases between them. The germline V gene encodes CDR1 LNHDA and CDR2 SQIVND (reference sequence). This CDR3 has 16 amino acids. The CDR3 nucleotides are TGTGCCAGTAGTATAGGTCTTTCACAGTATCCCTACGAGCAGTACTTC. Translating it yields CASSIGLSQYPYEQYF.

J is TRBJ1-6 and V is TRBV30, with D maybe TRBD1 (5 bases). CDR3 size: 14 residues. V lost 3 bases to trimming and J lost 4 bases, with 10 bases between them. Germline V CDR1 and CDR2: GTSNPN, SVGIG (reference sequence). The CDR3 region is CAWRGLTYNSPLHF. The CDR3 DNA sequence: TGTGCCTGGAGGGGACTTACGTATAATTCACCCCTCCACTTT.

As concerns this clone: Other DNA sequences within the sample encode an identical CDR3. The V gene is TRBV7-9, the J gene TRBJ1-1, with D unclear. The length of the CDR3 is 13 residues. V lost 3 bases, J lost 3 bases, and 8 bases lay in between. The germline V gene encodes CDR1 SEHNR and CDR2 FQNEAQ (reference sequence). CDR3 bases: TGTGCCAGCAGCTTCCGAGAGGACACTGAAGCTTTCTTT. As protein: CASSFREDTEAFF.

The gene calls are TRBV13 and TRBJ1-1, with a tentative D call TRBD1 (5 bases). The V gene lost 1 base and the J gene lost 4 bases, with 13 bases spanning the gap. The CDR3 consists of 15 residues. Germline CDR1 PRHDT, CDR2 FYEKMQ (reference sequence). Written as DNA, the CDR3 is TGTGCCAGCAGCTTAGTGGGCCAGGGTAGCACTGAAGCTTTCTTT. Amino acids: CASSLVGQGSTEAFF.

This chain uses TRBV2 with TRBJ2-1, with 8 bases matching TRBD2. Germline loops: CDR1 SNHLY, CDR2 FYNNEI. The CDR3 has 14 residues. V lost 4 bases to trimming and J lost 8 bases; unmatched junction nucleotides: 7. This chain's CDR3 is CASSGGGNWDEQFF. The CDR3 region has the DNA TGTGCCAGCAGTGGCGGGGGGAATTGGGATGAGCAGTTCTTC.

For the CDR3, the DNA is TGCGCCAGCAGCCAAGATTTGACATACTTATTAGGTGGCTACACCTTC. Its translation is CASSQDLTYLLGGYTF. V usage is TRBV4-1 and J usage is TRBJ1-2; D gene unclear. V lost 0 bases to trimming and J lost 7 bases, with 18 bases between them. Germline V lookup: CDR1 MGHRA, CDR2 YSYEKL. The CDR3 extends over 16 amino acids.

The chain recombines TRBV7-9 with TRBJ1-6; D gene unclear. Germline V gene sequence: CDR1 SEHNR, CDR2 FQNEAQ (reference sequence). V gave up 1 base and J gave up 7 bases, with 11 bases separating them. The CDR3 length is 15 residues. CDR3 protein: CASSLGAAENSPLHF. Here the CDR3 DNA reads TGTGCCAGCAGCTTAGGGGCAGCCGAAAATTCACCCCTCCACTTT. Filled out from reference TRBV7-9 and TRBJ1-6, the complete variable domain reads DTGVSQNPRHKITKRGQNVTFRCDPISEHNRLYWYRQTLGQGPEFLTYFQNEAQLEKSRLLSDRFSAERPKGSFSTLEIQRTEQGDSAMYLCASSLGAAENSPLHFGNGTRLTVT.

DNA of the CDR3: TGTGCCAGCAGCTTCGGACAGATCAGACACTACAATGAGCAGTTCTTC. It yields the protein CASSFGQIRHYNEQFF. The chain is built from TRBV7-2 and TRBJ2-1; TRBD1 is a possible D gene (6 bases). This CDR3 has 16 amino acids. Per germline, CDR1 SGHTA and CDR2 FQGNSA. The V end was cut by 3 bases, the J end by 3 bases, with 15 bases between. Supplemented by reference TRBV7-2 and TRBJ2-1, the full variable domain reads GAGVSQSPSNKVTEKGKDVELRCDPISGHTALYWYRQSLGQGLEFLIYFQGNSAPDKSGLPSDRFSAERTGGSVSTLTIQRTQQEDSAVYLCASSFGQIRHYNEQFFGPGTRLTVL.

This rearrangement joins TRBV30 to TRBJ1-6, with 8 positions matching TRBD1. V lost 0 bases and J lost 10; bases outside the gene matches: 11. The CDR3 length is 16 residues. The germline CDR1 and CDR2 sequences are GTSNPN and SVGIG (reference sequence). CDR3 in DNA: TGTGCCTGGAGTGTTTCCAGGGGGCTTTTGGGATCACCCCTCCACTTT. Amino acid sequence: CAWSVSRGLLGSPLHF.

The rearrangement joins TRBV6-1 to TRBJ2-7; TRBD2 aligns across 7 bases. From germline, CDR1 is MNHNS and CDR2 SASEGT. J was trimmed by 3 bases and V by 0 bases; bases with no gene match: 8. The CDR3 extends over 16 amino acids. CDR3 nucleotides: TGTGCCAGCAGTGAAGCGTGGGGAGGGCCGGGCTACGAGCAGTACTTC. Translating it yields CASSEAWGGPGYEQYF.

The J gene is TRBJ2-7, the V gene TRBV9; D unclear. The germline V gene has CDR1 SGDLS and CDR2 YYNGEE. Trimming removed 3 bases from V and 3 bases from J, with 4 bases in between. This CDR3 comprises 11 residues. The CDR3 here is CASSALYEQYF. CDR3 DNA sequence: TGTGCCAGCAGCGCCCTCTACGAGCAGTACTTC.

This chain links TRBV2 with TRBJ1-2, with TRBD1 identical over 7 bases. J was trimmed by 5 bases and V by 4 bases; bases with no gene match: 16. Germline lookup yields CDR1 SNHLY and CDR2 FYNNEI. This CDR3 has 17 amino acids. CDR3 in amino acids: CASSAGGRGGASYGYTF. The CDR3 DNA is TGTGCCAGCAGTGCTGGAGGAAGAGGGGGCGCAAGTTATGGCTACACCTTC.

Here the CDR3 reads CASSYPNPGQSSPGYTF. DNA of the CDR3: TGTGCCAGCAGTTACCCGAACCCGGGACAGTCCTCCCCAGGCTACACCTTC. The rearrangement links TRBV6-2 or TRBV6-3 to TRBJ1-2, with 7 nucleotides matching TRBD1. The CDR3 is made up of 17 amino acids. J was trimmed by 8 bases and V by 2 bases; bases with no gene match: 17. Germline V gives CDR1 MNHEY, CDR2 SVGEGT.

The chain combines TRBV19 with TRBJ2-1, with no clear D. Germline V gene sequence: CDR1 LNHDA, CDR2 SQIVND (reference sequence). Trimming stripped 3 bases from V and 2 bases from J, with 5 bases between. This CDR3 region has 13 residues. The CDR3 coding sequence is TGTGCCAGTAGTATTACAGCCTACAATGAGCAGTTCTTC. Translated, it gives CASSITAYNEQFF.

The chain is built from TRBV19 and TRBJ1-6, with TRBD1 identical over 8 bases. V was pared by 5 bases and J by 6 bases, with 6 bases of the junction left unmatched. CDR3 size: 15 residues. Germline loops: CDR1 LNHDA, CDR2 SQIVND (reference sequence). CDR3 in DNA: TGTGCCAGTAGTTTCTACAGGGGGAGTAATTCACCCCTCCACTTT. Translation gives CASSFYRGSNSPLHF.

The genes are TRBV5-1 and TRBJ2-3, with 7 bases fitting TRBD2. This CDR3 has 15 residues. Germline V gene data show CDR1 as SGHRS and CDR2 as YFSETQ. V gave up 4 bases and J gave up 3 bases; unmatched junction bases: 8. The CDR3 spells CASSQRIGGTDTQYF. DNA of the CDR3: TGCGCCAGCAGCCAGCGGATCGGGGGGACAGATACGCAGTATTTT. Using reference TRBV5-1 and TRBJ2-3 for the parts outside the CDR3, the full variable domain is KAGVTQTPRYLIKTRGQQVTLSCSPISGHRSVSWYQQTPGQGLQFLFEYFSETQRNKGNFPGRFSGRQFSNSRSEMNVSTLELGDSALYLCASSQRIGGTDTQYFGPGTRLTVL.

This rearrangement joins TRBV5-5 to TRBJ2-1; the match to TRBD1 covers 7 bases. The germline CDR1 and CDR2 sequences are SGHKS and YYEKEE (reference sequence). The CDR3 contains 14 residues. V trimming: 3 bases; J trimming: 7 bases; junction bases outside the gene matches: 7. The CDR3 DNA reads as TGTGCCAGCAGCTGGAGACAGGGTGTTAATGAGCAGTTCTTC. Translating it yields CASSWRQGVNEQFF.

The chain combines TRBV6-2 or TRBV6-3 with TRBJ1-3; TRBD1 might be the D (5 bases). Germline CDR1 MNHEY, CDR2 SVGEGT. The V end was cut by 4 bases, the J end by 0 bases, with 13 bases between. This CDR3 region has 16 residues. CDR3 coding DNA: TGTGCCAGCAGTTTAAGACAGACCTACTCTGGAAACACCATATATTTT. This sequence encodes CASSLRQTYSGNTIYF.

DNA of the CDR3: TGTGCCAGCAGTGAATCCGAGACAGGACGTAGGGGCTACACCTTC. It yields the protein CASSESETGRRGYTF. The chain links TRBV25-1 to TRBJ1-2; a possible D gene is TRBD1 (6 bases). The CDR3 runs to 15 residues. Germline V gene data show CDR1 as MGHDK and CDR2 as SYGVNS. Trimming shortened V by 1 base and J by 8 bases, and 17 bases separated the two germline ends.

This chain uses TRBV6-2 or TRBV6-3 with TRBJ2-1; 8 nucleotides align to TRBD2. The germline V gene encodes CDR1 MNHEY and CDR2 SVGEGT. The CDR3 is made up of 16 amino acids. Trimming at V came to 0 bases and at J to 1 base, leaving 2 bases not matched to a gene. DNA of the CDR3: TGTGCCAGCAGTTACTCACAGCGGGGGTCCTACAATGAGCAGTTCTTC. It encodes CASSYSQRGSYNEQFF.

This chain connects TRBV3-1 (or the pseudogene TRBV3-2) to TRBJ2-5, with 10 bases lining up with TRBD1. The CDR3 spans 16 residues. V was clipped by 3 bases and J by 4 bases; unmatched bases: 8. Germline CDR1 LGHDT, CDR2 YNNKEL (reference sequence). For the CDR3, the DNA is TGTGCCAGCAGCCAGGGGACAGGGGTTCGGGGAGAGACCCAGTACTTC. It specifies CASSQGTGVRGETQYF.

The chain carries TRBV10-1 and TRBJ1-6; perhaps TRBD1 as D (6 bases). V was clipped by 6 bases and J by 8 bases, with 14 bases between them. Germline loops: CDR1 WNHNN, CDR2 SYGVQD (reference sequence). There are 14 residues in the CDR3. CDR3 sequence reads: CASSPGRGHSPLHF. The CDR3 region has the DNA TGCGCCAGCAGCCCGGGCAGGGGACATTCACCCCTCCACTTT.

The V call is TRBV18, the J call TRBJ1-3; 9 nucleotides align to TRBD1. V lost 3 bases to trimming and J lost 2 bases; unmatched junction nucleotides: 5. CDR1 is KGHSH and CDR2 is LQKENI in the germline V gene. This CDR3 region has 16 residues. CDR3 in DNA: TGTGCCAGCTCACCCCGTCGGGACAGGGCTGGAAACACCATATATTTT. Amino acid sequence: CASSPRRDRAGNTIYF. The full variable domain, in which reference TRBV18 and TRBJ1-3 provide the parts outside the CDR3, is NAGVMQNPRHLVRRRGQEARLRCSPMKGHSHVYWYRQLPEEGLKFMVYLQKENIIDESGMPKERFSAEFPKEGPSILRIQQVVRGDSAAYFCASSPRRDRAGNTIYFGEGSWLTVV.

The chain joins TRBV12-3 or TRBV12-4 to TRBJ1-1, with TRBD1 as a possible D gene (5 bases). The germline V and J ends were trimmed by 6 bases and 10 bases, with 18 bases remaining between them. CDR3 length equals 13 residues. DNA for the CDR3: TGTGCCAGCAGCCATGGACACGGGAGTCGAGCTTTCTTT. Its translation is CASSHGHGSRAFF.

CDR3 DNA: TGCAGCGTTGAAGGCAGTGGAGGGACTGAAGCTTTCTTT. Encoded protein: CSVEGSGGTEAFF. The chain combines TRBV29-1 with TRBJ1-1; D is undetermined. Trimming took 1 base from V and 5 from J, leaving 11 bases between them. The CDR3 has 13 amino acids. Germline CDR1 is SQVTM and CDR2 is ANQGSEA.

This chain joins TRBV30 and TRBJ2-4, with 9 bases lining up with TRBD2. Trimming cost V 2 bases and J 0 bases; bases outside gene matches: 5. The CDR3 totals 16 residues. Germline lookup yields CDR1 GTSNPN and CDR2 SVGIG (reference sequence). CDR3 protein: CAWSIAGALAKNIQYF. CDR3 coding DNA: TGTGCCTGGAGTATAGCGGGGGCCCTAGCCAAAAACATTCAGTACTTC.

This chain uses TRBV7-3 with TRBJ2-7; D is unresolved. Deletions cut 3 bases from V and 4 bases from J, with 10 bases between. Germline V gives CDR1 SGHTA, CDR2 FQGTGA. The CDR3 consists of 13 residues. The CDR3 bases are TGTGCCAGCAGCTTTGGGCGAGCATACGAGCAGTACTTC. This translates into CASSFGRAYEQYF. The variable domain in full, completed from reference TRBV7-3 and TRBJ2-7, reads GAGVSQTPSNKVTEKGKYVELRCDPISGHTALYWYRQSLGQGPEFLIYFQGTGAADDSGLPNDRFFAVRPEGSVSTLKIQRTERGDSAVYLCASSFGRAYEQYFGPGTRLTVT.

CDR3 in amino acids: CAWRGTENTEAFF. The CDR3 DNA is TGTGCCTGGAGGGGGACTGAGAACACTGAAGCTTTCTTT. The chain carries TRBV30 and TRBJ1-1; D is perhaps TRBD1 (5 bases). CDR1 and CDR2 (germline): GTSNPN, SVGIG (reference sequence). The CDR3 covers 13 residues. The germline V and J ends were trimmed by 3 bases and 1 base, with 9 bases remaining between them.

The chain is built from TRBV28 and TRBJ1-2; no clear D. V shed 2 bases and J shed 2 bases, with 6 bases lying between them. Germline assignment: CDR1 MDHEN and CDR2 SYDVKM. This CDR3 comprises 13 residues. This CDR3 is CASSLIGNYGYTF. For the CDR3, the DNA is TGTGCCAGCAGTTTAATCGGGAACTATGGCTACACCTTC.